This entry concerns a single T cell receptor beta chain. Antigen specificity is unknown. Method: immunoSEQ multiplex PCR; TCRdb's copy keeps in-frame clones and lacks some. The table records 20,000 to 25,000 clones, roughly two thirds of them present only once. The data derive from a study of T cells after posttransplantation cyclophosphamide. General study results and limits: Later post-transplant blood repertoires were often dominated by donor CD8+ memory clones. Blood and skin or GI T cell repertoires showed limited TRB overlap. Recipient CMV seropositivity and CMV reactivation strongly tracked TRB clonality.

Sequenced input: memory CD4+ T cells sorted from PBMCs. This TCR was sampled from a woman aged 55-75 years in good health, CMV-negative, and a related stem cell transplant donor.

The CDR3 DNA is TGCGCCAGCAGCCTGACCCCCCAGGGTGGCACTGAAGCTTTCTTT. Translating gives CASSLTPQGGTEAFF. V and J are TRBV4-1 and TRBJ1-1; maybe TRBD1 (5 bases). Germline lookup yields CDR1 MGHRA and CDR2 YSYEKL. The CDR3 totals 15 residues. The ends were cut back, 4 bases at V and 4 bases at J, with 16 bases in the middle.